The source of this T cell receptor (beta chain) is a study of control samples from healthy donors and cancer patients. Germline CDR1 and CDR2: SGHTA and FQGTGA. The ends were cut back, 0 bases at V and 4 bases at J, with 12 bases in the middle. This CDR3 is 15 amino acids long. This table comes from immunoSEQ multiplex PCR, and its TCRdb copy is limited to in-frame clones, with some not included. The sample has 350,000 to 450,000 clones, 75% to 95% seen once. Sequenced sample: PBMCs. This receptor was obtained from a man aged 35 to 55 with head and neck cancer. The rearrangement uses TRBV7-3 and TRBJ1-2; possible D gene TRBD1, 5 bases. The CDR3 DNA reads TGTGCCAGCAGCTTAACTCGTGGGGCGGTCTATGGCTACACCTTC. It specifies CASSLTRGAVYGYTF.